This T cell receptor (beta chain) was obtained from a study of monozygotic twins with inflammatory bowel disease. TCRdb re-called the 5' RACE reads and catalogs CDR3 proteins one per entry, DNA excluded. The table lists some 400,000 distinct CDR3 sequences. Germline CDR1 and CDR2: SGHDN and FVKESK. The CDR3 loop spans 17 amino acids. This sequence originates from a human donor with ulcerative colitis or Crohn's disease, or a healthy co-twin of an affected twin (not recorded which). This sequence joins TRBV14 and TRBJ2-7; TCRdb returns TRBD2, unconfirmable since there is no DNA. Material: blood. The CDR3 loop is CASSQERLAVFPDEQYF.